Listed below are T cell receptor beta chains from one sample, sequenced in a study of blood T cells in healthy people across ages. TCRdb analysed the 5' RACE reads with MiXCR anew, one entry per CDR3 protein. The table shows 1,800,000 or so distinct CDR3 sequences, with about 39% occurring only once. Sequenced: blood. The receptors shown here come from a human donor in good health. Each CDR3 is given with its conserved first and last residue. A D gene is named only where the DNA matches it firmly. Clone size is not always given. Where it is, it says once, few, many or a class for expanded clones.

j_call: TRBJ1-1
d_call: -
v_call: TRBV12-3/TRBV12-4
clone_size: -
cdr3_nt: TGTGCCAGCAGTTTGGGGAGATGGAAAGCTTTCTTT
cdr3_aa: CASSLGRWKAFF

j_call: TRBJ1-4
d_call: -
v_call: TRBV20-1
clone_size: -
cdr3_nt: TGCAGTGCTAGAGTAGCCTCCCCCACGGAAAAACTGTTTTTT
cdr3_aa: CSARVASPTEKLFF

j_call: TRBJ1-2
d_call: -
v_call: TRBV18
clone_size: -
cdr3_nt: TGTGCCAGCTCCCCCACAACAGATATCGCGGCCAATGGCTACACCTTC
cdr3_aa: CASSPTTDIAANGYTF

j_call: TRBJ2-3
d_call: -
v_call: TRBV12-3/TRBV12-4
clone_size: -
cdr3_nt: TGTGCCAGCAATGACAGAACCCGCACAGATACGCAGTATTTT
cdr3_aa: CASNDRTRTDTQYF

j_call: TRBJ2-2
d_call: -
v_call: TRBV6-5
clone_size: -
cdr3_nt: TGTGCCAGCAGTTACTCGAACGGCGGGGAGCTGTTTTTT
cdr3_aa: CASSYSNGGELFF

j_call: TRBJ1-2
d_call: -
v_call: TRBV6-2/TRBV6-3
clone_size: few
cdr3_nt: TGTGCCAGCAAGGAACAGGGCGATGGCTACACCTTC
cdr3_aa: CASKEQGDGYTF

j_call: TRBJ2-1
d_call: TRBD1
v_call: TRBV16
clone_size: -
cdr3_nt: TGTGCCAGCAGTCCACCGGGACAGGGAACCTACAATGAGCAGTTCTTC
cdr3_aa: CASSPPGQGTYNEQFF

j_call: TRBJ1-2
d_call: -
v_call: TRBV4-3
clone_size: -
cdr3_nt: TGCGCCAGCAGCCAAGACCGTAACAGGGATGATGGCTACACCTTC
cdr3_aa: CASSQDRNRDDGYTF

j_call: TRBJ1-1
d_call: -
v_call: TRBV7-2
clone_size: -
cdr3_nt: TGTGCCAGCAGTCCCATGGGGTACACTGAAGCTTTCTTT
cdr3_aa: CASSPMGYTEAFF

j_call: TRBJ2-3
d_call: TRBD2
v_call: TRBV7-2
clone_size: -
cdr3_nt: TGTGCCAGCAGCTTATACGAAATTACTAGCGACTACACAGATACGCAGTATTTT
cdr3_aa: CASSLYEITSDYTDTQYF

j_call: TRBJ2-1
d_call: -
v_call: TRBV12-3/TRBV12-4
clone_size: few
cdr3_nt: TGTGCCAGCACAGGGAATTTCGATGAGCAGTTCTTC
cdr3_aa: CASTGNFDEQFF

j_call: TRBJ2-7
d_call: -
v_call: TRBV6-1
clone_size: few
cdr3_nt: TGTGCCAGCAGTGAACACAGGGGAGGGTTCTACGAGCAGTACTTC
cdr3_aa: CASSEHRGGFYEQYF

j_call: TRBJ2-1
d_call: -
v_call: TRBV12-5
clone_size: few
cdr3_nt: TGTGCTAGTGGTTTGGCCGGTCTGGTGGATGAGCAGTTCTTC
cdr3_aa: CASGLAGLVDEQFF

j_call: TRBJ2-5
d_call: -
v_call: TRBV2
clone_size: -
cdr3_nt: TGTGCCAGCAGTGAAGGGGTCAGCGGATCCACCCAAGAGACCCAGTACTTC
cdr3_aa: CASSEGVSGSTQETQYF

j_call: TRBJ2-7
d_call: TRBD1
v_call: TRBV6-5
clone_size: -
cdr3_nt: TGTGCCAGCACCCCGACAGGGGAAACCTACGAGCAGTACTTC
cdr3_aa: CASTPTGETYEQYF

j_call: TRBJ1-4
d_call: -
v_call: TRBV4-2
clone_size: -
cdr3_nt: TGTGCCAGCAGCCAAGGGCGGGCCGCTGGAAGGGAAAAACTGTTTTTT
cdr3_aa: CASSQGRAAGREKLFF

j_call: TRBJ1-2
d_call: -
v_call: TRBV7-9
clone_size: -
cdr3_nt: TGTGCCAGCAGCCCCCGGGACACCTATGGCTACACCTTC
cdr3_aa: CASSPRDTYGYTF

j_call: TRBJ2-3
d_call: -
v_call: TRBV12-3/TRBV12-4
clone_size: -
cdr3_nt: TGTGCCAGCAGTCCTCGGAACACAGGCACAGGTACGCAGTATTTT
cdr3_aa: CASSPRNTGTGTQYF

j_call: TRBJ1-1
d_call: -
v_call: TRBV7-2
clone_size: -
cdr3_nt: TGTGCCAGCAGCTTAGGGGGGCAAGCTTTCTTT
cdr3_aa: CASSLGGQAFF

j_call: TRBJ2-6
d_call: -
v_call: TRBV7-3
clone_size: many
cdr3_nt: TGTGCCAGCGGCACACCAGGCTCTGGGGCCAACGTCCTGACTTTC
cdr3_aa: CASGTPGSGANVLTF

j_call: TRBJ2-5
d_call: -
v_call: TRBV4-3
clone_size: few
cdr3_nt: TGCGCCAGCAGCCAAGCAGAGGGCAGGGAGACCCAGTACTTC
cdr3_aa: CASSQAEGRETQYF

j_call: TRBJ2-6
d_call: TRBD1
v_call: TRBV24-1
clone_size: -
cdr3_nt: TGTGCCGCCAGTGGACCGGACAGGGGGCAAAACTCTGGGGCCAACGTCCTGACTTTC
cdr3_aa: CAASGPDRGQNSGANVLTF

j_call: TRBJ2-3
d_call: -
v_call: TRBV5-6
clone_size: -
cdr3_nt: TGTGCCAGCGGTAGTGGACTTCTATTATCTACAGATACGCAGTATTTT
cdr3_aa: CASGSGLLLSTDTQYF

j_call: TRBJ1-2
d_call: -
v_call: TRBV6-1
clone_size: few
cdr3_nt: TGTGCCAGCCGGGGTGAACAGTTGGGGACCTATGGCTACACCTTC
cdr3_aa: CASRGEQLGTYGYTF

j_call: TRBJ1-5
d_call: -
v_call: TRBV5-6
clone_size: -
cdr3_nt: TGTGCCAGCAGCCCTCAACCCCGGGGCACTCAGCATTTT
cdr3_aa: CASSPQPRGTQHF

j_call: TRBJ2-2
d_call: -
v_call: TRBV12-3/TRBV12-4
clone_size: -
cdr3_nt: TGTGCCAGCAGTTTGCCCAAAGACAGCCTCGTCGAGGAGCTGTTTTTT
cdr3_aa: CASSLPKDSLVEELFF

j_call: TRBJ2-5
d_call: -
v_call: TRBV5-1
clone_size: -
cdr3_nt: TGCGCCAGCAGCTTAGAGGGTTGGGGCCAAGAGACCCAGTACTTC
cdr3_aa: CASSLEGWGQETQYF

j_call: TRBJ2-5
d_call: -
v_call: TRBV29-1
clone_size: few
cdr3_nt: TGCAGCGTTGCACAGAAGCTAGCGAACCGCCAAGAGACCCAGTACTTC
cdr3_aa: CSVAQKLANRQETQYF

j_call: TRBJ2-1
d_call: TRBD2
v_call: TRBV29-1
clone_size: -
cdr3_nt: TGCAGCGTTGAAATAGCGGGGGAGAGCTCCTACAATGAGCAGTTCTTC
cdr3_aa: CSVEIAGESSYNEQFF

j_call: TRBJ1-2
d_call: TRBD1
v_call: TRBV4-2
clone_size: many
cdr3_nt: TGTGCCAGCAGCCAAGGGACAGGGACCTATGGCTACACCTTC
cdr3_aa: CASSQGTGTYGYTF

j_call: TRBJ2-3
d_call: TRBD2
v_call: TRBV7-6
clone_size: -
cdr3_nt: TGTGCCAGCAGCGTTCTAGCGGGCCAGCAAGGTACGCAGTATTTT
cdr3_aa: CASSVLAGQQGTQYF

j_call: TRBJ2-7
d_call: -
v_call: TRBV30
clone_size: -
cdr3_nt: TGTGTCTGGAGTGTCGGGGGACACGAGCAGTACTTC
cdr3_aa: CVWSVGGHEQYF

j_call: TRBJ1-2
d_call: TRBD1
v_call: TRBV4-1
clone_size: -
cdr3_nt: TGCGCCGGCACCCCGGGACAGGGGAGCGGGAACTATGGCTACACCTTC
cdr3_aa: CAGTPGQGSGNYGYTF

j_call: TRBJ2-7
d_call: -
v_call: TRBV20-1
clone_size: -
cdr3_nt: TGCAGTGCTAGAACAACCGACATGTCAACCTACGAGCAGTACTTC
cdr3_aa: CSARTTDMSTYEQYF

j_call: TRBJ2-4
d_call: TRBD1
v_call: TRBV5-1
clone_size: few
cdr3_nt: TGCGCCAGCAGAGGGGACAGGTATGAAGACATTCAGTACTTC
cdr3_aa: CASRGDRYEDIQYF

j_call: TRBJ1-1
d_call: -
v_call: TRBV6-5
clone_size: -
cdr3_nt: TGTGCCAGCAGTGGCCGGACTCAAAAGGCCAAGGAAGCTTTCTTT
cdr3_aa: CASSGRTQKAKEAFF

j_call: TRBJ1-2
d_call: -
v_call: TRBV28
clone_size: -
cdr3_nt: TGTGCCAGCAGTCTAATACGAAGTCCCCGCTATGGCTACACCTTC
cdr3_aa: CASSLIRSPRYGYTF

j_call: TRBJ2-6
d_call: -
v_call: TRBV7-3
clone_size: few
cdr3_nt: TGTGCCAGCAGCTTAGGCCGTTACTCTGGGGCCAACGTCCTGACTTTC
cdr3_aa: CASSLGRYSGANVLTF

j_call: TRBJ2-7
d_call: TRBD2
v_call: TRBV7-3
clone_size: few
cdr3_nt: TGTGCCAGCAGCTTGACTGGGACTACACCTTACGAGCAGTACTTC
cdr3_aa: CASSLTGTTPYEQYF

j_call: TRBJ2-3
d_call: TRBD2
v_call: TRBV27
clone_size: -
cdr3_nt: TGTGCCAGCAGTTTTCTAGCGGACCGCACAGATACGCAGTATTTT
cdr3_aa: CASSFLADRTDTQYF

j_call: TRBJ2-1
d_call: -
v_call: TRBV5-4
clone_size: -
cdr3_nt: TGTGCCAGCAGCTTGGCAACTACCTGGGGGTATGAGCAGTTCTTC
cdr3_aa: CASSLATTWGYEQFF

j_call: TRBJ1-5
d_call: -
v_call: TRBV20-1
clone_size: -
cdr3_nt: TGCAGTGCCCGTCCGGATTTCGATCAGCCCCAGCATTTT
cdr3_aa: CSARPDFDQPQHF

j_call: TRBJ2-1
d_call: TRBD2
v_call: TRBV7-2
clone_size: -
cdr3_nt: TGTGCCAGCAGCTTACTCGGGGGGGGACTACCAAACAATGAGCAGTTCTTC
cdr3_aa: CASSLLGGGLPNNEQFF

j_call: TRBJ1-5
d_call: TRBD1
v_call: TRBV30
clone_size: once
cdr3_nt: TGTACCTGGAGCGGACAGGGTCACCAGCCCCAGCATTTT
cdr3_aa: CTWSGQGHQPQHF

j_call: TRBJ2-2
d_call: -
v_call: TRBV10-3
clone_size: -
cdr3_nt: TGTGCCATCAGCAGGGACATCAACACCGGGGAGCTGTTTTTT
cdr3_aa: CAISRDINTGELFF

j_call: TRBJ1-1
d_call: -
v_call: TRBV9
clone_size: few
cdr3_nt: TGTGCCAGCAGCGTAGGGGGGGGATCCACTGAAGCTTTCTTT
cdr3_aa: CASSVGGGSTEAFF

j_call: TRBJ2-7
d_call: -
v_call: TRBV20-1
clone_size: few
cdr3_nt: TGCAGTGCTAGATGGGGACTCCCGTGGGAGCAGTACTTC
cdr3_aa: CSARWGLPWEQYF

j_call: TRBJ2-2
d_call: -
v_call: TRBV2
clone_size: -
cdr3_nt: TGTGCCAGCAGTGACAGTTTGAGCACCGGGGAGCTGTTTTTT
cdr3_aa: CASSDSLSTGELFF

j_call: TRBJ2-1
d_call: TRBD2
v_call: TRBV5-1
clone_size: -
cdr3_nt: TGCGCCAGCAGGGCGGGGGGCCGGAATGAGCAGTTCTTC
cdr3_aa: CASRAGGRNEQFF

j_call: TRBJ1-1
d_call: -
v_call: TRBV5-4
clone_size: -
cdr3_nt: TGTGCCAGCAGCTTGGAGAGGTTCACTGAAGCTTTCTTT
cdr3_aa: CASSLERFTEAFF

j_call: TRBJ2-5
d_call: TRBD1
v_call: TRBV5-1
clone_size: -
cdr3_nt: TGCGCCAGCAGCCCCGGGACAGAGGCGTACCAAGAAACCCAGTACTTC
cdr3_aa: CASSPGTEAYQETQYF